This record concerns one T cell receptor (beta chain) sequence. This record comes from a study of blood T cell repertoires in COVID-19. V was pared by 0 bases and J by 1 base, with 5 bases of the junction left unmatched. The germline V gene has CDR1 SGDLS and CDR2 YYNGEE. The CDR3 is 17 residues long. Repertoires were generated with immunoSEQ multiplex PCR, while TCRdb's copy carries only in-frame clones and drops some. This table has tens of thousands of clones, about 73% appearing once. The TCR originated in a man aged 50-60 years with active or convalescent COVID-19. Material for sequencing was peripheral blood. The chain employs TRBV9 and TRBJ2-5; 11 bases agree with TRBD2. The CDR3: CASSVGASGGSQETQYF. CDR3 nucleotide sequence: TGTGCCAGCAGCGTAGGGGCTAGCGGGGGGAGCCAAGAGACCCAGTACTTC.